The rows below give T cell receptor beta chains drawn from one sample of a study of CD8 T cells in Susac syndrome. TCRdb analysed the immunoSEQ multiplex PCR reads with MiXCR anew, one entry per CDR3 protein. The sample holds under 150,000 distinct CDR3 sequences, 75% to 90% seen once. Sequences were obtained from CD8+ T cells from PBMCs. All receptors come from a human donor with multiple sclerosis. CDR3s include the opening cysteine and the closing phenylalanine or tryptophan. A D gene is named only where the DNA matches it firmly. Expanded clones are given a class, and other clones once, few, many or no size at all.

D gene	V gene	J gene	clone size	CDR3 protein	CDR3 DNA
TRBD2	TRBV7-9	TRBJ2-4	.	CASSLWRAGGPRNIQYF	TGTGCCAGCAGCTTATGGCGAGCGGGAGGGCCGAGGAACATTCAGTACTTC
.	TRBV27	TRBJ2-3	.	CASKRATSTDTQYF	TGTGCCAGCAAGAGGGCAACTAGCACAGATACGCAGTATTTT
.	TRBV28	TRBJ1-6	.	CASSSSEDPYNSPLHF	TGTGCCAGCAGTTCCTCGGAAGACCCCTATAATTCACCCCTCCACTTT
.	TRBV20-1	TRBJ2-1	.	CSAREYASLRDEQFF	TGCAGTGCTAGAGAATATGCGTCCCTACGGGATGAGCAGTTCTTC
.	TRBV5-4	TRBJ2-5	.	CASSSTSQETQYF	TGTGCCAGCAGCTCGACATCCCAAGAGACCCAGTACTTC
.	TRBV27	TRBJ1-1	.	CASSPSETYTEAFF	TGTGCCAGCAGTCCCTCGGAAACCTACACTGAAGCTTTCTTT
.	TRBV29-1	TRBJ2-2	.	CSVVVSLTGELFF	TGCAGCGTTGTCGTCTCCTTAACCGGGGAGCTGTTTTTT
.	TRBV4-1	TRBJ2-1	.	CASSLGLTGPGEQFF	TGCGCCAGCAGCCTTGGACTAACGGGACCTGGTGAGCAGTTCTTC
.	TRBV30	TRBJ2-2	few	CACRGTGELFF	TGTGCCTGCAGGGGTACCGGGGAGCTGTTTTTT
.	TRBV5-1	TRBJ1-4	.	CASSLEPATNEKLFF	TGCGCCAGCAGCTTGGAACCCGCAACTAATGAAAAACTGTTTTTT
TRBD1	TRBV4-1	TRBJ2-1	.	CASSQDVPGQSSYNEQFF	TGCGCCAGCAGCCAAGATGTCCCGGGACAGAGCTCCTACAATGAGCAGTTCTTC
TRBD1	TRBV20-1	TRBJ2-1	once	CSARDRVNEQFF	TGCAGTGCAAGGGACAGGGTGAATGAGCAGTTCTTC
TRBD1	TRBV27	TRBJ2-7	few	CASSSTGGSYEQYF	TGTGCCAGCAGTTCGACAGGGGGCTCCTACGAGCAGTACTTC
TRBD2	TRBV24-1	TRBJ2-3	.	CATSDRSAGVGTDTQYF	TGTGCCACCAGTGATCGGAGTGCGGGAGTCGGCACAGATACGCAGTATTTT
.	TRBV13	TRBJ1-2	.	CASSLDRGSYGYTF	TGTGCCAGCAGCTTAGACCGGGGGAGCTATGGCTACACCTTC
TRBD1	TRBV11-3	TRBJ1-4	.	CASSFGQGGEKLFF	TGTGCCAGCAGCTTCGGACAGGGTGGTGAAAAACTGTTTTTT
TRBD2	TRBV19	TRBJ2-7	once	CASSISHFGGASGEQYF	TGTGCCAGTAGTATATCTCATTTCGGAGGGGCTAGCGGCGAGCAGTACTTC